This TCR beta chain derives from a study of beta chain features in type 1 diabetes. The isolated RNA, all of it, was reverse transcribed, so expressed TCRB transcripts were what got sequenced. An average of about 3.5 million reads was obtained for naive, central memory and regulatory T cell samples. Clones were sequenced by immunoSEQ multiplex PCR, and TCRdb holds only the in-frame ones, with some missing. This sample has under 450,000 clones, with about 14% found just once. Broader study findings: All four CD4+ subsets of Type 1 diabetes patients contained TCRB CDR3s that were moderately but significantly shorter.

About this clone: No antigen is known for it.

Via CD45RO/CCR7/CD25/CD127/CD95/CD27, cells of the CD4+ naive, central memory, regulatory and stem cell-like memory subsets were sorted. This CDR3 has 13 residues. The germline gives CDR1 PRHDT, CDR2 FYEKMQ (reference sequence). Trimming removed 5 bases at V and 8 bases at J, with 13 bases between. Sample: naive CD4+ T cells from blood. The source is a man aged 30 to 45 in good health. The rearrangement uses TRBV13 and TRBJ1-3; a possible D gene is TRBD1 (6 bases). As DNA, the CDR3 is TGTGCCAGCAGCGCCGAGGGGGTTCACACCATATATTTT. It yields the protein CASSAEGVHTIYF.